A selection of T cell receptor beta chains follows, all from one sample in a study of regulatory T cells in long-lasting Graves disease. TCRdb fed the multiplex PCR reads into MiXCR, producing one record per CDR3 protein. The sample holds under 800,000 distinct CDR3 sequences, 15% to 20% seen once. These data also featured in a second study, about T cells in Graves' hyperthyroidism and ophthalmopathy.

The specimen comprised peripheral blood mononuclear cells (PBMCs), sampled at new diagnosis, from a patient treated with antithyroid drugs. Receptors originate from a woman in her 30s with Graves disease. The CDR3 runs from the conserved cysteine through the conserved F or W. Each record gives: J gene, clone size, D gene, V gene, CDR3 DNA, CDR3 protein. D genes are given only for firm matches. Expanded clones are given a class, and other clones once, few, many or no size at all.

>TRBJ2-5|many|.|TRBV7-8
TGTGCCAGCAGCTTCCAAACAGGGACGCTGAAAGAGACCCAGTACTTC
CASSFQTGTLKETQYF
>TRBJ2-3|many|.|TRBV13
TGTGCCAGCAGTTCTTTGGGAGGTACGCAGTATTTT
CASSSLGGTQYF
>TRBJ2-5|few|.|TRBV3-1
TGTGCCAGCAGCCAGGGCCTCGGGGGCCAAGAGACCCAGTACTTC
CASSQGLGGQETQYF
>TRBJ1-2|many|TRBD1|TRBV28
TGTGCCAGCAGACCACGACAGGGTCAAGCTAACTATGGCTACACCTTC
CASRPRQGQANYGYTF
>TRBJ2-7|many|.|TRBV12-5
TGTGCTAGTGGTTCTTCTGTCTCCTACGAGCAGTACTTC
CASGSSVSYEQYF
>TRBJ1-1|many|.|TRBV7-3
TGTGCCAGCAGCATTAGGGCCACACAGAACACTGAAGCTTTCTTT
CASSIRATQNTEAFF
>TRBJ2-7|many|TRBD1|TRBV13
TGTGCCAGCAGCCCAGCCGGGACAGGGGTTAGTAAAGGCTACGAGCAGTACTTC
CASSPAGTGVSKGYEQYF
>TRBJ2-5|many|.|TRBV7-9
TGTGCCAGCAGCTATGAGGCTCAGTACTTC
CASSYEAQYF
>TRBJ1-6|many|.|TRBV12-3/TRBV12-4
TGTGCCAGCAGTTTACAGGGTAGGGGAAATTCACCCCTCCACTTT
CASSLQGRGNSPLHF
>TRBJ1-2|few|.|TRBV6-5
TGTGCCAGCAGTAAGGGGGGCCCTAACTATGGCTACACCTTC
CASSKGGPNYGYTF
>TRBJ2-3|few|TRBD2|TRBV20-1
TGCAGTGCTCCCACCTATAGCGGGATCACAGATACGCAGTATTTT
CSAPTYSGITDTQYF
>TRBJ2-1|many|.|TRBV7-2
TGTGCCAGCAGCTTACGCACAGGGAATAGGGATGAGCAGTTCTTC
CASSLRTGNRDEQFF
>TRBJ1-4|.|.|TRBV12-3/TRBV12-4
TGTGCCAGCAGTTCCGACCGGGACTGGGGGGAAAAACTGTTTTTT
CASSSDRDWGEKLFF
>TRBJ2-2|.|.|TRBV25-1
TGTGCCAGCCTCGACAGGTACACCGGGGAGCTGTTTTTT
CASLDRYTGELFF
>TRBJ2-2|.|TRBD2|TRBV7-3
TGTGCCAGCAGCCCACGGGGACTAGCGGGAGTAACGAACGGGGAGCTGTTTTTT
CASSPRGLAGVTNGELFF
>TRBJ2-7|many|.|TRBV14
TGTGCCAGCAGCCAAGATCTACTAGTCGCCGAGCAGTACTTC
CASSQDLLVAEQYF
>TRBJ2-1|few|.|TRBV24-1
TGTGCCACCAGTGATCGACCGGCAGGTGAGCAGTTCTTC
CATSDRPAGEQFF
>TRBJ2-1|many|.|TRBV7-8
TGTGCCAGCAGCTTAGTGGGCCCTGTCGAGCAGTTCTTC
CASSLVGPVEQFF
>TRBJ2-5|few|.|TRBV19
TGTGCCAGTAGTATCACGGCGGAAGAGACCCAGTACTTC
CASSITAEETQYF
>TRBJ2-5|many|.|TRBV28
TGTGCCAGCAGTTTATTCCGCACAGGGCGGGAGACCCAGTACTTC
CASSLFRTGRETQYF
>TRBJ2-3|few|TRBD2|TRBV6-1
TGTGCCAGCGCGAGGCGGGAGGGCGTAGATACGCAGTATTTT
CASARREGVDTQYF
>TRBJ2-3|few|.|TRBV28
TGTGCCAGCAGTTTTGGCGGGGGCCGGGATACGCAGTATTTT
CASSFGGGRDTQYF
>TRBJ2-2|many|.|TRBV7-9
TGTGCCAGCAGCTTAACCCCCGGACACCTGAACGCCGGGGAGCTGTTTTTT
CASSLTPGHLNAGELFF
>TRBJ1-6|few|TRBD1|TRBV28
TGTGCCAGCAGTTTAGCCGACAGGGGTAATTCACCCCTCCACTTT
CASSLADRGNSPLHF
>TRBJ1-5|.|.|TRBV28
TGTGCCAGCAGCGCCAGGGGTTCCGTTCAGCCCCAGCATTTT
CASSARGSVQPQHF
>TRBJ2-1|few|TRBD2|TRBV24-1
TGTGCCACCAGTGATGATACCGGGACTAGCGGGATGGGTGAGCAGTTCTTC
CATSDDTGTSGMGEQFF
>TRBJ2-7|.|.|TRBV4-1
TGCGCCAGCAGCCAGGGGGACGAGGCTAGGATTGGCGAGCAGTACTTC
CASSQGDEARIGEQYF
>TRBJ2-6|.|.|TRBV5-1
TGCGCCAGCAGCTCGACTTACAGCTCTGGGGCCAACGTCCTGACTTTC
CASSSTYSSGANVLTF
>TRBJ1-6|few|.|TRBV15
TGTGCCACCAGCAGAGATTGGGGTACTAATTCACCCCTCCACTTT
CATSRDWGTNSPLHF
>TRBJ2-1|many|TRBD2|TRBV28
TGTGCCAGCAGTTCGACCCGCCGGACCGGGACTATCTATGAGCAGTTCTTC
CASSSTRRTGTIYEQFF
>TRBJ2-1|few|.|TRBV5-5
TGTGCCAGCAGCGAATCTAGCGCTAGCTCCTACAATGAGCAGTTCTTC
CASSESSASSYNEQFF
>TRBJ2-1|.|.|TRBV19
TGTGCCAGTAGTGTTTTGCGGAGTCCGGGTGAGCAGTTCTTC
CASSVLRSPGEQFF
>TRBJ2-1|few|TRBD2|TRBV3-1
TGTGCCAGCAGCCGGACTAGCCTCGATAGCAATGAGCAGTTCTTC
CASSRTSLDSNEQFF
>TRBJ1-4|few|.|TRBV29-1
TGCAGCGCGGCCAGACTGGGGGAAAAACTGTTTTTT
CSAARLGEKLFF
>TRBJ1-5|many|.|TRBV7-8
TGTGCCAGCAGCTTAGCGCACCGGGCGCAGGTCCCTTATCAGCCCCAGCATTTT
CASSLAHRAQVPYQPQHF
>TRBJ2-2|.|.|TRBV20-1
TGCAGTGCTAGGCAACAGAACACCGGGGAGCTGTTTTTT
CSARQQNTGELFF
>TRBJ1-1|many|.|TRBV11-3
TGTGCCAGCAGCTTAATTTCGACCACTGAAGCTTTCTTT
CASSLISTTEAFF
>TRBJ2-4|.|.|TRBV15
TGTGCCACCAGCAGAGATTGGGGGGAAAACATTCAGTACTTC
CATSRDWGENIQYF
>TRBJ1-2|many|.|TRBV29-1
TGCAGCGTTGGTAGCAGGTCCGCCGGCGGCTACACCTTC
CSVGSRSAGGYTF
>TRBJ1-6|many|.|TRBV2
TGTGCCAGCAGGCAATCGGGGTCCTATAATTCACCCCTCCACTTT
CASRQSGSYNSPLHF
>TRBJ1-6|few|.|TRBV27
TGTGCCAGCAGCTTGACAGTGAATATTAATTCACCCCTCCACTTT
CASSLTVNINSPLHF
>TRBJ2-3|.|TRBD2|TRBV7-9
TGTGCCAGCAGCGCTAGCGGGAGCTTTAGCGCAGATACGCAGTATTTT
CASSASGSFSADTQYF
>TRBJ2-6|many|.|TRBV28
TGTGCCAGCAGTTTCAGGGCTGGGGCCAACGTCCTGACTTTC
CASSFRAGANVLTF
>TRBJ2-7|.|.|TRBV18
TGTGCCAGCTCACCACCAGGCAGGGCCGAGCAGTACTTC
CASSPPGRAEQYF
>TRBJ1-1|many|.|TRBV29-1
TGCAGCGTTGAAATAGGGCTTGCTGAAGCTTTCTTT
CSVEIGLAEAFF
>TRBJ1-2|.|.|TRBV6-2/TRBV6-3
TGTGCCTCAACGGGGGAGCAGGACTATGGCTACACCTTC
CASTGEQDYGYTF
>TRBJ2-1|many|.|TRBV11-2
TGTGCCAGCAGCTTTGGAGCTAGCAGCTACAATGAGCAGTTCTTC
CASSFGASSYNEQFF
>TRBJ1-2|few|TRBD1|TRBV30
TGTGCCTGGAGTGTACAACGGACTCGTTGGGGACAGAGTTATGGCTACACCTTC
CAWSVQRTRWGQSYGYTF
>TRBJ2-7|.|.|TRBV11-2
TGTGCCAGCAGCTTAGCTGTCGTGGATGGTTTAAGCTTC
CASSLAVVDGLSF
>TRBJ1-6|many|.|TRBV7-9
TGTGCCAGCAGCTTGAGTGGTTTAGGACGGAGCTCCTATAATTCACCCCTCCACTTT
CASSLSGLGRSSYNSPLHF
>TRBJ1-5|.|.|TRBV20-1
TGCAGTGCGCCGACAGGTAGTAATCAGCCCCAGCATTTT
CSAPTGSNQPQHF
>TRBJ2-5|many|.|TRBV2
TGTGCCAGCTTCTTTGACGGGGGAGCGGGGACCCAGTACTTC
CASFFDGGAGTQYF
>TRBJ2-1|.|.|TRBV19
TGTGCCAGTAAGGCGGCCGGGACACTTTACAATGAGCAGTTCTTC
CASKAAGTLYNEQFF
>TRBJ1-4|many|TRBD1|TRBV28
TGTGCCAGCAGTTTCACCGGGACAGTCCGTAATGAAAAACTGTTTTTT
CASSFTGTVRNEKLFF